This T cell receptor beta chain was documented in a study of blood T cell repertoires in COVID-19. In the study overall: Sources were T cells, B-cell-depleted T cells, or PBMCs; the material itself was cDNA or gDNA.

CDR1 and CDR2 (germline): SNHLY, FYNNEI. The V and J ends lost 4 bases and 0 bases respectively, with 16 bases between them. The CDR3 runs 18 residues. Each participant's cohort was designated according to participant-reported clinical history. Individuals in the exposed group had encountered a COVID-19 case within 2 weeks preceding study entry. Original handling: Estimation of nucleated cell counts was performed using reference gene primer amplification. Measured with immunoSEQ multiplex PCR; TCRdb has only the in-frame clones, and not every one. The D gene and trimming were derived from the DNA, and the V and J assignments and clone size from that table. The table lists fewer than 250,000 clones, roughly 85% of them singletons.

Sequencing was done on a sample of PBMCs or T cells enriched from blood (not recorded which). The clonotype comes from a woman aged 45-59 years who had been exposed to COVID-19. This rearrangement joins TRBV2 to TRBJ1-6; D remains ambiguous. This CDR3 reads CASSGAFQMISYNSPLHF. CDR3 sequence (DNA): TGTGCCAGCAGTGGGGCGTTCCAGATGATCTCCTATAATTCACCCCTCCACTTT. Using reference TRBV2 and TRBJ1-6 for the parts outside the CDR3, the full variable domain is EPEVTQTPSHQVTQMGQEVILRCVPISNHLYFYWYRQILGQKVEFLVSFYNNEISEKSEIFDDQFSVERPDGSNFTLKIRSTKLEDSAMYFCASSGAFQMISYNSPLHFGNGTRLTVT.